The clone carrying this TCR beta chain was picked up a small number of times. The antigen is not known. This sample stems from a study of cytomegalovirus exposure and HLA in healthy donors. Study summary: Of fewer than 450 genotyped donors, more than 70% clustered with self-reported Caucasian donors. Findings of the study overall: Sequencing probably produced one cluster of sequence variants that were highly shared. Some V segments (TRBV6-2 and TRBV6-3 among them) were excluded as indistinguishable.

A multiplex PCR was run with 60 Vbeta primers and 13 Jbeta primers. This table comes from immunoSEQ multiplex PCR, and its TCRdb copy is limited to in-frame clones, with some not included. Of fewer than 200,000 clones listed, roughly 70% are singletons. Trimming stripped 4 bases from V and 2 bases from J, with 12 bases between. CDR1 is MGHRA and CDR2 is YSYEKL in the germline V gene. This CDR3 has 14 residues. Sequencing input: PBMCs. This receptor was obtained from a young woman in good health and CMV-seropositive. The chain carries TRBV4-1 and TRBJ2-7, with D uncertain. CDR3: CASSREPSTYEQYF. CDR3 nucleotides: TGCGCCAGCAGCCGAGAACCTTCTACCTACGAGCAGTACTTC.